These 20 T cell receptor beta chains were all obtained from the same sample, sequenced in a study of blood T cell repertoires in COVID-19. Here immunoSEQ multiplex PCR was the method, and the copy in TCRdb shows in-frame clones only, minus some. Of hundreds of thousands of clones in the sample, approximately 88% are singletons; the top ten hold about 0.64%. Input material: peripheral blood. Every receptor here comes from a human donor in a cohort sampled during active COVID-19.

A single count supports this clone. The CDR3 DNA sequence: TGTGCCAGCCCCGACTCCGGGGGTGAAAAACTGTTTTTT. This sequence encodes CASPDSGGEKLFF. The chain links TRBV6-4 to TRBJ1-4; a weak D match, TRBD1 (5 bases). Germline-derived CDR1 and CDR2 are MRHNA and SNTAGT. CDR3 size: 13 residues. The V gene lost 8 bases and the J gene lost 7 bases, with 14 bases spanning the gap.

DNA of the CDR3: TGTGCCAGCAGCCAGCTCCGACAGGGAGAAAATGGCTACACCTTC. Translation: CASSQLRQGENGYTF. The chain recombines TRBV2 with TRBJ1-2; 7 nucleotides line up with TRBD1. The V and J ends lost 6 bases and 6 bases, in that order; junction bases with no gene match: 13. CDR1 and CDR2 (germline): SNHLY, FYNNEI. This CDR3 comprises 15 residues. The entire variable domain, with the rest obtained from reference TRBV2 and TRBJ1-2, is as follows: EPEVTQTPSHQVTQMGQEVILRCVPISNHLYFYWYRQILGQKVEFLVSFYNNEISEKSEIFDDQFSVERPDGSNFTLKIRSTKLEDSAMYFCASSQLRQGENGYTFGSGTRLTVV.

The V call is TRBV19, the J call TRBJ1-2; tentatively, D is TRBD1 (5 bases). This CDR3 contains 16 residues. The germline V gene has CDR1 LNHDA and CDR2 SQIVND (reference sequence). Deletions cut 1 base from V and 8 bases from J, with 20 bases between. CDR3 nucleotide sequence: TGTGCCAGTAGTATAGGAGGAGACACCGATACAGGCGGCTACACCTTC. It codes for CASSIGGDTDTGGYTF.

This clone came up once. The V and J genes are TRBV15 and TRBJ2-7; maybe TRBD1 (6 bases). The germline CDR1 and CDR2 sequences are LNHNV and YYDKDF (reference sequence). CDR3 length equals 14 residues. Trimming stripped 1 base from V and 2 bases from J, with 9 bases between. CDR3 DNA: TGTGCCACCAGCAGAGCTCAGGGGACCTACGAGCAGTACTTC. Amino acids: CATSRAQGTYEQYF.

V gene TRBV6-6 combines with J gene TRBJ1-3, with D possibly matching TRBD1 (6 bases). CDR3 length: 15 amino acids. Germline CDR1 MNHNY, CDR2 SVGAGI (reference sequence). CDR3 sequence: CVTIRNQGSGNTIYF. In DNA, the CDR3 is TGTGTTACGATCCGTAACCAGGGGTCAGGAAACACCATATATTTT.

This clone was counted between two and nine times. This sequence joins TRBV7-3 and TRBJ1-2, with D possibly being TRBD1 (5 bases). Germline CDR1 is SGHTA and CDR2 is FQGTGA. CDR3 length equals 13 residues. Trimming removed 3 bases at V and 7 bases at J, with 12 bases between. The CDR3 here is CASSLAGQAGYTF. The CDR3 nucleotides read TGTGCCAGCAGCTTGGCAGGGCAGGCTGGCTACACCTTC. The full variable domain, in which reference TRBV7-3 and TRBJ1-2 provide the parts outside the CDR3, is GAGVSQTPSNKVTEKGKYVELRCDPISGHTALYWYRQSLGQGPEFLIYFQGTGAADDSGLPNDRFFAVRPEGSVSTLKIQRTERGDSAVYLCASSLAGQAGYTFGSGTRLTVV.

This chain connects TRBV7-6 to TRBJ2-7; weak D call: TRBD2 (6 bases). The CDR3 contains 15 residues. V shed 0 bases and J shed 2 bases, with 11 bases lying between them. Per the germline V gene, CDR1 is SGHVS and CDR2 is FNYEAQ. CDR3 DNA: TGTGCCAGCAGCTTAGCCCGGGCGGGGACCTACGAGCAGTACTTC. Its protein product is CASSLARAGTYEQYF. Together with reference TRBV7-6 and TRBJ2-7, the CDR3 gives the full variable domain: GAGVSQSPRYKVTKRGQDVALRCDPISGHVSLYWYRQALGQGPEFLTYFNYEAQQDKSGLPNDRFSAERPEGSISTLTIQRTEQRDSAMYRCASSLARAGTYEQYFGPGTRLTVT.

V is TRBV3-1 (or the pseudogene TRBV3-2) and J is TRBJ1-1, with 8 positions matching TRBD1. V lost 0 bases to trimming and J lost 5 bases; unmatched junction nucleotides: 8. The CDR3 sequence is 16 residues long. Per the germline V gene, CDR1 is LGHDT and CDR2 is YNNKEL (reference sequence). The CDR3 reads CASSQETGEEGTEAFF. CDR3 in DNA: TGTGCCAGCAGCCAAGAGACAGGGGAGGAGGGGACTGAAGCTTTCTTT.

J is TRBJ2-7 and V is TRBV6-5; 7 nucleotides align to TRBD1. J was trimmed by 3 bases and V by 2 bases; bases with no gene match: 1. Germline CDR1 MNHEY, CDR2 SVGAGI. This CDR3 is built from 13 residues. DNA of the CDR3: TGTGCCAGCAGTTACCGGGACAGCTACGAGCAGTACTTC. This sequence encodes CASSYRDSYEQYF.

This clone was recorded once. The V gene is TRBV5-6, the J gene TRBJ1-1; TRBD1 agrees at 7 bases. CDR3 size: 14 residues. The V gene's germline CDR1 is SGHDT and CDR2 YYEEEE. With 3 bases clipped from V and 1 base from J, the junction kept 3 bases outside the gene matches. CDR3 protein: CASSWGTANTEAFF. For the CDR3, the DNA is TGTGCCAGCAGCTGGGGGACAGCGAACACTGAAGCTTTCTTT.

This chain links TRBV3-1 (or the pseudogene TRBV3-2) with TRBJ1-1, with a possible D match to TRBD1 (5 bases). V was clipped by 0 bases and J by 5 bases, with 13 bases between them. This CDR3 has 15 amino acids. Looked up from germline, CDR1 is LGHDT and CDR2 is YNNKEL (reference sequence). The CDR3 nucleotides read TGTGCCAGCAGCCAAGAACCAGGGAGGATTACTGAAGCTTTCTTT. Its translation is CASSQEPGRITEAFF.

The chain joins TRBV6-2 or TRBV6-3 to TRBJ2-1; D uncertain. The CDR3 length is 14 residues. Trimming stripped 2 bases from V and 4 bases from J, with 9 bases between. In germline, CDR1 is MNHEY, CDR2 SVGEGT. DNA for the CDR3: TGTGCCAGCAGTTACGGGTCACTATACAATGAGCAGTTCTTC. Translating it yields CASSYGSLYNEQFF.

V is TRBV27 and J is TRBJ1-6, with a possible D match to TRBD1 (6 bases). V dropped 0 bases and J dropped 8 bases, with 14 bases sitting between them. Germline CDR1 MNHEY, CDR2 SMNVEV (reference sequence). CDR3 length equals 16 residues. CDR3 loop: CASSLSTGNNYSPLHF. The CDR3 DNA follows: TGTGCCAGCAGTTTATCAACAGGGAACAATTATTCACCCCTCCACTTT.

The V call is TRBV6-2 or TRBV6-3, the J call TRBJ1-4; D is perhaps TRBD1 (5 bases). The CDR3 spans 14 residues. The V and J ends lost 0 bases and 9 bases respectively, with 11 bases between them. Germline V CDR1 and CDR2: MNHEY, SVGEGT. The CDR3 bases are TGTGCCAGCAGTTACTCCGGAGGGGAACAAAAACTGTTTTTT. It encodes CASSYSGGEQKLFF.

V and J are TRBV12-3 or TRBV12-4 and TRBJ1-2; D might be TRBD1 (6 bases). This CDR3 contains 13 residues. V dropped 3 bases and J dropped 7 bases, with 12 bases sitting between them. CDR3 sequence (DNA): TGTGCCAGCAGTTTGTCGGGGGGCAGTGGCTACACCTTC. It encodes CASSLSGGSGYTF.

This clone was found a few times. The chain couples TRBV19 to TRBJ1-5; tentative D call: TRBD1 (5 bases). The germline gives CDR1 LNHDA, CDR2 SQIVND (reference sequence). V was pared by 1 base and J by 7 bases, with 11 bases between. This CDR3 has 14 amino acids. Here the CDR3 reads CASSIGREEQPQHF. The CDR3 DNA reads as TGTGCCAGTAGTATAGGCAGGGAGGAGCAGCCCCAGCATTTT.

This sequence joins TRBV9 and TRBJ1-1; a possible D gene is TRBD1 (6 bases). Germline assignment: CDR1 SGDLS and CDR2 YYNGEE. With 3 bases removed from V and 4 bases from J, the gap between germline ends came to 13 bases. The CDR3 covers 14 residues. The CDR3 DNA reads TGTGCCAGCAGCGCCTTGGGAGGGGGCACTGAAGCTTTCTTT. This encodes CASSALGGGTEAFF.

This chain links TRBV7-9 with TRBJ1-2; no clear D. Trimming took 4 bases from V and 6 from J, leaving 9 bases between them. Germline-derived CDR1 and CDR2 are SEHNR and FQNEAQ (reference sequence). This CDR3 has 12 amino acids. The CDR3 DNA follows: TGTGCCAGCAGCTCAGGAGGGAATGGCTACACCTTC. It is translated as CASSSGGNGYTF.

The CDR3 loop is CASSIWGGANGYTF. CDR3 DNA: TGTGCCAGTAGTATTTGGGGGGGGGCGAATGGCTACACCTTC. The chain combines TRBV19 with TRBJ1-2, with a weak D call TRBD1 (6 bases). The CDR3 is 14 amino acids. The germline V gene has CDR1 LNHDA and CDR2 SQIVND (reference sequence). V lost 3 bases to trimming and J lost 6 bases, with 14 bases between them.

This chain connects TRBV30 to TRBJ1-1; the D is unclear. Trimming cost V 1 base and J 7 bases, with 7 bases left between them. The CDR3 is 11 amino acids. CDR1 and CDR2 (germline): GTSNPN, SVGIG (reference sequence). The CDR3 DNA reads TGTGCCTGGAGTGCAGGTTTTGAAGCTTTCTTT. Its protein is CAWSAGFEAFF.